This T cell receptor (beta chain) emerged from a study of regulatory T cells in long-lasting Graves disease (dated by TCRdb to about 2021). About the full investigation: Newly diagnosed Graves' disease patients had taken antithyroid drugs for less than 3 months. Peripheral blood TCR sequencing and RNA sequencing compared persistent Graves' disease patients with newly diagnosed Graves' disease patients. The study was registered as a clinical trial and conducted in China. A total of some 35 samples underwent TCR sequencing: some 13 from persistent and around 20 from newly diagnosed Graves' disease patients.

Study-wide findings and limitations: The study examined only peripheral blood because the primary lesion, thyroid tissue, could not be accessed. Compared with newly diagnosed patients, patients with persistent Graves' disease had lower TCR Shannon entropy and fewer highly expanded clones, which suggests clonal expansion. Preferential use of TRBV28, TRBJ1-2 and TRBJ2-5 was observed in persistent disease, whereas TRBV20-1 and TRBJ2-1 were favored in newly diagnosed disease. A larger number of public clonotypes was shared among persistent patients (around 2,700) than among newly diagnosed patients (roughly 970). Sequencing and analysis were restricted to the TCR beta chain. The authors noted that the small sample size was a limitation that may lower accuracy.

With respect to this clonotype: The antigen it binds to is not known. The record has no base qualities; no much larger clone is one base away.

Sample time point, as interpreted from the label and publication: newly diagnosed GD, antithyroid drugs for less than 3 months. For both TCR sequencing and RNA sequencing, RNA was extracted from PBMCs using TRIzol. Graves' disease was diagnosed according to American Thyroid Association guidelines. The patients came from an endocrinology department in Xi'an, China. Each patient gave approximately 8.8 milliliters of peripheral blood, collected in an EDTA anticoagulant tube. Ficoll Paque Plus density gradient separation was used to isolate PBMCs, and no further T cell sorting was done. An Agilent 2100 Bioanalyzer and agarose gel were used to check RNA quality, while a NanoDrop 2000 measured RNA concentration. The library relied on multiplex PCR. Sequenced on an Illumina HiSeq 4000. To build TCR beta libraries, CDR3 regions were amplified by Arm-PCR using iRepertoire HTBI primers. PCR products were gel purified before sequencing. The authors' analysis ran thus. Gene usage analysis of CDR3 amino acid clonotypes relied on the roughly 60 TRBV and about 15 TRBJ segments identified across samples. Filtered high-quality paired reads were merged into contigs using COPE and FqMerger. BLAST was used to align contigs to the IMGT TRBV, TRBD and TRBJ reference genes, and CDR3 was defined following IMGT. Highly expanded clones were defined as clonotypes with a frequency above 0.1%. Shannon entropy served as the measure of repertoire diversity, while the Gini coefficient captured V-J evenness. A clonotype was considered public if more than one individual shared it. Clones were called with MiXCR by TCRdb after fastp trimmed the public reads at Q25, and only in-frame beta chains were retained. Entries that share a CDR3 protein sequence are merged under the most common genes and DNA. The V and J calls shown here were made by TCRdb, not taken from the authors' results. Present in this sample are 530,000 or so distinct CDR3 sequences, roughly 13% of which were seen just once. The top ten clones comprise roughly a tenth of the sample.

From its cysteine to its phenylalanine, the CDR3 spans 14 amino acids. Only CDR3 DNA remains: 42 bases, in frame from the first base. V sheds 9 bases and J sheds 6 bases, leaving 18 bases between their ends. CDR1 and CDR2 were assigned from the germline V gene as WSHSY and SAAADI. This same sample was also taken into another study, of T cells in Graves' hyperthyroidism and ophthalmopathy. From the second report: A patient counted as having stable Graves' hyperthyroidism if no progression to ophthalmopathy occurred over 18 months of follow-up. Hyperthyroidism patients were aged 18 to 65 years and newly diagnosed, with disease duration of less than 2 months. Any patient with an uncontrolled infection, another autoimmune disease, pregnancy or lactation was excluded. Diagnoses relied on clinical symptoms, serum thyroxine and TRAb, thyroid ultrasound and orbital computed tomography. A first-round RT-PCR of the TCR CDR3 used the HTBI primer set with the Qiagen OneStep RT-PCR kit. Most expanded thyroid clonotypes (frequency above 0.001) were also found in blood, which suggests that blood repertoires may mirror thyroid immune responses. In cross-validation, a model built on a 13 V-J signature told ophthalmopathy apart from stable hyperthyroidism with roughly 87% sensitivity and roughly 83% specificity, and in testing the same model reached 80%/75%. In validation, the model predicted progression to ophthalmopathy a median of roughly 6.5 months before onset, with 70% to 71% sensitivity and about 72% specificity. A discovery cohort of about 96 patients, approximately 45 with Graves' ophthalmopathy and 55 to 65 with stable Graves' hyperthyroidism, was used to find distinguishing TCR V-J signatures. Prospective prediction of ophthalmopathy was tested in an independent validation cohort of about 19 hyperthyroidism patients and 17 patients who later progressed to ophthalmopathy. The roughly 99 discovery patients were divided at random into training and test sets in a 7:3 ratio. In addition, the study compared T-cell repertoires in thyroid tissue and in blood from roughly 6 Graves' hyperthyroidism patients. Once sampling was done, hyperthyroidism patients were given methimazole at a starting dose of 30 mg daily, whereas ophthalmopathy patients were given high-dose intravenous methylprednisolone. Libraries were constructed in a second round of multiplex PCR, after which size selection and purification were performed. The libraries were sequenced on an Illumina HiSeq2000 using paired-end 100 bp reads. SOAPnuke was used to process the raw data, with reads discarded if the reads contained adapters or uncalled bases, had a mean Phred below 15, or lacked an exact constant-primer or identifier match. COPE v1.2.5 was used to merge high-quality paired reads, and clonotypes were defined as unique nucleotide sequences. MiTCR v1.1 was used to align the clonotypes against IMGT TRBV, TRBD and TRBJ reference segments. The analysis was restricted to V-J combinations with a frequency above 0.0001, which together covered roughly 99% of the repertoires. The TCS score was defined as F50 (clonal expansion) divided by E x V (chaos), with BLOSUM62-based TCRdist calculated between CDR3 peptides within each V-J. Welch's t-statistics and random forest reduced around 510 V-J features to 13, which were used in a naive Bayes classifier (R e1071). Sample size was not statistically predetermined, and blinding of investigators to group allocation was not performed. The paper describes TCR Vbeta CDR3 sequencing of more than 120 peripheral blood samples, made up of approximately 40 ophthalmopathy patients, over 70 hyperthyroidism patients and 17 progressor patients.

The material sequenced was peripheral blood mononuclear cells (PBMCs), taken at new diagnosis, from a patient treated with antithyroid drugs. Recombination linked TRBV10-2 to TRBJ1-5, with a tentative D gene TRBD1 over 6 matching bases. This receptor was obtained from a young man with Graves disease. Donor details come from another sample of the same person, matched by shared clones. The CDR3 has the sequence CARGYREWGQPQHF. The DNA sequence is as follows: TGCGCCAGGGGCTACAGGGAGTGGGGTCAGCCCCAGCATTTT.